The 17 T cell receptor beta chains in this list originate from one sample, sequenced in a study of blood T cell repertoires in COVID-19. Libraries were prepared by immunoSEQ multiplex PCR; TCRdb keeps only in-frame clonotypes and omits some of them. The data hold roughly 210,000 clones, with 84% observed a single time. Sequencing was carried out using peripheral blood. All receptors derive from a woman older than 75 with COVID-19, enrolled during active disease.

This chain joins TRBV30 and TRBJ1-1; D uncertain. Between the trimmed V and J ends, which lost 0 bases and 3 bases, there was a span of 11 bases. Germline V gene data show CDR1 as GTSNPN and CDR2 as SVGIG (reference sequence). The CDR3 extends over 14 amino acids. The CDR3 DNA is TGTGCCTGGAGTGTAATGGGCCCTTACACTGAAGCTTTCTTT. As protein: CAWSVMGPYTEAFF. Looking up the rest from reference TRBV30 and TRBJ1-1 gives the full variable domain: SQTIHQWPATLVQPVGSPLSLECTVEGTSNPNLYWYRQAAGRGLQLLFYSVGIGQISSEVPQNLSASRPQDRQFILSSKKLLLSDSGFYLCAWSVMGPYTEAFFGQGTRLTVV.

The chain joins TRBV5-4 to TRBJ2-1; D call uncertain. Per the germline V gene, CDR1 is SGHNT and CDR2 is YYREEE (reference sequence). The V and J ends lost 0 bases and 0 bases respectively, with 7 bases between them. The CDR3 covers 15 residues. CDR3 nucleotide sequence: TGTGCCAGCAGCTTGGGCACGAGCTCCTACAATGAGCAGTTCTTC. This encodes CASSLGTSSYNEQFF.

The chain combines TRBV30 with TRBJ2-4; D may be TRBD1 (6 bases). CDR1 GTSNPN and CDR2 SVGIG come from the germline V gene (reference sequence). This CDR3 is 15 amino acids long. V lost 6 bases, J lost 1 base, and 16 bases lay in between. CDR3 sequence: CACRQAGKAKNIQYF. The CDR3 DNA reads TGTGCCTGCCGACAGGCGGGTAAGGCCAAAAACATTCAGTACTTC.

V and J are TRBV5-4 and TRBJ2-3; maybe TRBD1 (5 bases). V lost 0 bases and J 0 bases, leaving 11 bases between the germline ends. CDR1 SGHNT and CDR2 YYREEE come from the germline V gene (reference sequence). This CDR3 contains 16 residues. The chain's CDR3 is CASSLGQQASTDTQYF. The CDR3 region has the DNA TGTGCCAGCAGCTTGGGACAGCAAGCTAGCACAGATACGCAGTATTTT.

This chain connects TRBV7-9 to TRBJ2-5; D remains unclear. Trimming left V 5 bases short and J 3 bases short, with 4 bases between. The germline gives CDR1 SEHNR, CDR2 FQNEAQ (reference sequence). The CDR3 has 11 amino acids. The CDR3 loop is CASSPKETQYF. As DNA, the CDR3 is TGTGCCAGCAGCCCCAAAGAGACCCAGTACTTC.

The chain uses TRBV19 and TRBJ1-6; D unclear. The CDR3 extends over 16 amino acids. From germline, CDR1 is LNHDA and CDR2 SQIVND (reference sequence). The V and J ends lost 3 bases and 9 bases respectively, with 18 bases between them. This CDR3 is CASSILASGVSSPLHF. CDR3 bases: TGTGCCAGTAGTATTCTGGCCTCGGGTGTGAGTTCACCCCTCCACTTT.

This chain's CDR3 is CASKSRRGRGIYEQYV. As DNA, the CDR3 is TGTGCTAGCAAATCCAGGAGGGGACGGGGGATCTACGAGCAGTACGTC. The chain couples TRBV7-7 to TRBJ2-7, with D perhaps matching TRBD2 (6 bases). CDR3 length: 16 residues. Germline CDR1 reads SSHAT; CDR2 reads FNYEAQ (reference sequence).

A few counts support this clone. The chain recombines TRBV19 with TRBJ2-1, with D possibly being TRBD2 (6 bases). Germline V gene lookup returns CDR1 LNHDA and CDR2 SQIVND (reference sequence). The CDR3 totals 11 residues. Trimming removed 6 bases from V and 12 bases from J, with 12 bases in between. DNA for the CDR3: TGTGCCAGTAGGACTGGACTAACGCAGTTCTTC. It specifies CASRTGLTQFF.

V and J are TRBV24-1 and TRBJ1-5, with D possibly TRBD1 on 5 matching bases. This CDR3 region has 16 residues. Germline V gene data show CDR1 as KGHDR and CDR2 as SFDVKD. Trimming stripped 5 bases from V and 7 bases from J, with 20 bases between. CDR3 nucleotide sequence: TGTGCCACCAGTGTGGGGGGGAATCAGGGCTACCAGCCCCAGCATTTT. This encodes CATSVGGNQGYQPQHF.

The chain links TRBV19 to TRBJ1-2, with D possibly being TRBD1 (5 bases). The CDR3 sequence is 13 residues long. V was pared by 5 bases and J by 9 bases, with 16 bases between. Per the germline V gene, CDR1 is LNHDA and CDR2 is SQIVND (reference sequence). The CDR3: CASSLRGVTSYTF. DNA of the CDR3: TGTGCCAGTAGTCTAAGGGGCGTTACGAGCTACACCTTC.

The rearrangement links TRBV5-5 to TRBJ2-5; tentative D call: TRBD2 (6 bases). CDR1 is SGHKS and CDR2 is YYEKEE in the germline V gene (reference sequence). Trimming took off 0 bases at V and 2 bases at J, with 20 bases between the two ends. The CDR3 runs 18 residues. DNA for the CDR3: TGTGCCAGCAGCTTGGGTCGTCTCGCGGGATCGACACAAGAGACCCAGTACTTC. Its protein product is CASSLGRLAGSTQETQYF.

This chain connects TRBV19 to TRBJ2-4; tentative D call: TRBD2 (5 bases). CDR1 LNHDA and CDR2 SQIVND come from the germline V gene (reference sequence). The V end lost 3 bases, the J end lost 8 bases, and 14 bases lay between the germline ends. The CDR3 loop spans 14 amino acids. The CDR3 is CASSIVEAVDIQYF. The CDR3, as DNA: TGTGCCAGTAGTATCGTGGAGGCGGTGGACATTCAGTACTTC.

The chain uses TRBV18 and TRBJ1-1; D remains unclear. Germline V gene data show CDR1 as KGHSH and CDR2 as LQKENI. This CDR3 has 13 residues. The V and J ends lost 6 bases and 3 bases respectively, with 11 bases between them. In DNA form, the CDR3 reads TGTGCCAGCTCGCATAACAGTGACACTGAAGCTTTCTTT. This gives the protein CASSHNSDTEAFF. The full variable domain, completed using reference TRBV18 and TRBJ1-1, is NAGVMQNPRHLVRRRGQEARLRCSPMKGHSHVYWYRQLPEEGLKFMVYLQKENIIDESGMPKERFSAEFPKEGPSILRIQQVVRGDSAAYFCASSHNSDTEAFFGQGTRLTVV.

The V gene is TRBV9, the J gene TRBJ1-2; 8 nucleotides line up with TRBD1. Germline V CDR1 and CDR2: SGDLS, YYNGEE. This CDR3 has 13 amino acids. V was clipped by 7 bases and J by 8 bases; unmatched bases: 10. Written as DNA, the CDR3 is TGTGCCAGCGGTGGACAGGGCTTGGTAGGCTACACCTTC. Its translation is CASGGQGLVGYTF.

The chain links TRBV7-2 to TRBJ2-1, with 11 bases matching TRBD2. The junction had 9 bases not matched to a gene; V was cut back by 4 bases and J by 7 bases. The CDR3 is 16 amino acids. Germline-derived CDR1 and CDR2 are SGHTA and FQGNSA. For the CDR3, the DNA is TGTGCCAGCAGCTCACAGCAACTAGCGGGGGTGAATGAGCAGTTCTTC. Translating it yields CASSSQQLAGVNEQFF.

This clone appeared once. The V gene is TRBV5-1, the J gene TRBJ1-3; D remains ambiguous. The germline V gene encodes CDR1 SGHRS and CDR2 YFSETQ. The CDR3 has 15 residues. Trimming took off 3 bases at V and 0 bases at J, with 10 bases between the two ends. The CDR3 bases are TGCGCCAGCAGCTCAGACATTTCCTCTGGAAACACCATATATTTT. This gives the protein CASSSDISSGNTIYF.

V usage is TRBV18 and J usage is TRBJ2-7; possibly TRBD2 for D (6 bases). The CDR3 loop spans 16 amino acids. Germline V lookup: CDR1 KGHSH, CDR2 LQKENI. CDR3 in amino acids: CASLPAGATGSYEQYV. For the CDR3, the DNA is TGTGCCAGCTTACCAGCGGGCGCAACGGGCAGCTACGAGCAGTACGTC.